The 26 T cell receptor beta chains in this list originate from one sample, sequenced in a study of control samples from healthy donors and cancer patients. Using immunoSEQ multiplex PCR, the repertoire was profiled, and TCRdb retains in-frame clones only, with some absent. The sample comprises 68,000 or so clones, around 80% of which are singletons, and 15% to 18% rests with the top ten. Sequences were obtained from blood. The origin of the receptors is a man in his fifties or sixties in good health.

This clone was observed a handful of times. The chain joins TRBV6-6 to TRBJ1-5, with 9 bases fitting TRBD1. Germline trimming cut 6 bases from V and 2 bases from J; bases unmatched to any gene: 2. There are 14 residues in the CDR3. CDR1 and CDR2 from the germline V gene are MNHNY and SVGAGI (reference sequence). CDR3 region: CASSWTGGNQPQHF. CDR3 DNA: TGTGCCAGCAGCTGGACAGGGGGCAATCAGCCCCAGCATTTT.

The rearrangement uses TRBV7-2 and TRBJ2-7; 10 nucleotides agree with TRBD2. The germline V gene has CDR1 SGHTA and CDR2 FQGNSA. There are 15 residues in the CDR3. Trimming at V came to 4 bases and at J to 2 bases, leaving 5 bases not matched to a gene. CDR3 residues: CASSSRTSGTYEQYF. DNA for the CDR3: TGTGCCAGCAGCTCCCGGACTAGCGGTACCTACGAGCAGTACTTC.

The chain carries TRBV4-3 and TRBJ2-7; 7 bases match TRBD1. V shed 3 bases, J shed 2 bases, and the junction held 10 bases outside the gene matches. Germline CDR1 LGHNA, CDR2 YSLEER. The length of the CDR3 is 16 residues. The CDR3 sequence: CASSHITGTAPYEQYF. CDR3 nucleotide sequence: TGCGCCAGCAGCCATATAACCGGGACAGCACCCTACGAGCAGTACTTC.

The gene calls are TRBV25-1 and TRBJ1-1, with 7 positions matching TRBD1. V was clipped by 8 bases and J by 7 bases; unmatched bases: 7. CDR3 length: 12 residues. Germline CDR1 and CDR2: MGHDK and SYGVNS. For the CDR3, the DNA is TGTGCCAGCCGGGTAGGGGGCGGTGAAGCTTTCTTT. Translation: CASRVGGGEAFF. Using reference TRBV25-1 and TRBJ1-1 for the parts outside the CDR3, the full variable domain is EADIYQTPRYLVIGTGKKITLECSQTMGHDKMYWYQQDPGMELHLIHYSYGVNSTEKGDLSSESTVSRIRTEHFPLTLESARPSHTSQYLCASRVGGGEAFFGQGTRLTVV.

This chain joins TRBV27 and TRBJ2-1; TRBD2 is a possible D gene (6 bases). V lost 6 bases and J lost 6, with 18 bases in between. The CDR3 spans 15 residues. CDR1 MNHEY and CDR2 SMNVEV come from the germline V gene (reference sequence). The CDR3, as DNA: TGTGCCAGCAGCACCAATCGTGGGGGGAGCAATGAGCAGTTCTTC. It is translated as CASSTNRGGSNEQFF.

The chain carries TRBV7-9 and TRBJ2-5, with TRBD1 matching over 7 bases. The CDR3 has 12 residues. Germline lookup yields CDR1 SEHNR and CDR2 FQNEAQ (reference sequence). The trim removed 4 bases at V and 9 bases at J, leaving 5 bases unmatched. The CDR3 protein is CASSSRGGPQYF. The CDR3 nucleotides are TGTGCCAGCAGCTCCCGAGGGGGCCCCCAGTACTTC.

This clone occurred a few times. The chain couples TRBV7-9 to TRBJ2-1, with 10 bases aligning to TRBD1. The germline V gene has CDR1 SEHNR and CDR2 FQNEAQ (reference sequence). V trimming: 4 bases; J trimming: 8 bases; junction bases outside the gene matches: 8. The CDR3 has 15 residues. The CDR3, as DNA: TGTGCCAGCAGCTCCGACAGGGGGCGCATCGATGAGCAGTTCTTC. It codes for CASSSDRGRIDEQFF.

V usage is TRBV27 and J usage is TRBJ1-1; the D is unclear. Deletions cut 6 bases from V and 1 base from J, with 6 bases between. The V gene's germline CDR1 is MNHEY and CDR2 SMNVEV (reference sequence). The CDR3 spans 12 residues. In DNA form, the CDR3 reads TGTGCCAGCAGAGAGGGGAACACTGAAGCTTTCTTT. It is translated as CASREGNTEAFF.

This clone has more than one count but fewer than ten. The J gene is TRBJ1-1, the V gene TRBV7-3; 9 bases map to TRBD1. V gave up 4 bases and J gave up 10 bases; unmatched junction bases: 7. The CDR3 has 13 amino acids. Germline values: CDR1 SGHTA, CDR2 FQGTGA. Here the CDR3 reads CASSYGDREPAFF. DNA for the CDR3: TGTGCCAGCAGCTACGGGGACAGGGAACCAGCTTTCTTT. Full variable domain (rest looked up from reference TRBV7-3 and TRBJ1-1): GAGVSQTPSNKVTEKGKYVELRCDPISGHTALYWYRQSLGQGPEFLIYFQGTGAADDSGLPNDRFFAVRPEGSVSTLKIQRTERGDSAVYLCASSYGDREPAFFGQGTRLTVV.

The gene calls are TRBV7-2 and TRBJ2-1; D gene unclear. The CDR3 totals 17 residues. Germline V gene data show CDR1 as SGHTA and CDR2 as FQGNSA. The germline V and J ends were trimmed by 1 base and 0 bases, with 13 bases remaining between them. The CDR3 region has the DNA TGTGCCAGCAGCTTAGGATTCGGTGTGAGCTCCTACAATGAGCAGTTCTTC. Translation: CASSLGFGVSSYNEQFF.

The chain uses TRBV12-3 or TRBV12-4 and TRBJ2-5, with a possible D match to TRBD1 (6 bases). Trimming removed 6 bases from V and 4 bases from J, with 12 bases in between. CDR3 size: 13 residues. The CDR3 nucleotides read TGTGCCAGCAGGCGACAGGTTCGAGAGACCCAGTACTTC. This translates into CASRRQVRETQYF.

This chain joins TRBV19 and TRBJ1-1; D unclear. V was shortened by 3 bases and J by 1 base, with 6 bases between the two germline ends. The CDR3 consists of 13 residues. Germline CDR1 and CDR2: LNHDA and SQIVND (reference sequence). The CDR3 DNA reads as TGTGCCAGTAGTATCACATGGAACACTGAAGCTTTCTTT. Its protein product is CASSITWNTEAFF.

The CDR3 protein is CASSLADGYEQYF. The CDR3 DNA reads as TGTGCCAGCAGCTTGGCCGATGGCTACGAGCAGTACTTC. This sequence joins TRBV5-4 and TRBJ2-7; D unclear. Germline assignment: CDR1 SGHNT and CDR2 YYREEE (reference sequence). This CDR3 has 13 residues. The V gene lost 0 bases and the J gene lost 3 bases, with 7 bases spanning the gap.

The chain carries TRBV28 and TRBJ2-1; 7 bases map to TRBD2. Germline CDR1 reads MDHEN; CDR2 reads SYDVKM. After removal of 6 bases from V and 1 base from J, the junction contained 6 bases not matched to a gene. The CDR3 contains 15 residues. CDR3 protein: CASRPSGTSYNEQFF. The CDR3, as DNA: TGTGCCAGCAGACCTAGCGGAACATCCTACAATGAGCAGTTCTTC.

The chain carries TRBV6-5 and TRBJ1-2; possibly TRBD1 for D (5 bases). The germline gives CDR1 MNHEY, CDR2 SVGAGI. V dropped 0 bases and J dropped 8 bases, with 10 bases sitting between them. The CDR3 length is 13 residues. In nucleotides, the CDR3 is TGTGCCAGCAGTTACTCGGGGACTCGAGGCTACACCTTC. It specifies CASSYSGTRGYTF.

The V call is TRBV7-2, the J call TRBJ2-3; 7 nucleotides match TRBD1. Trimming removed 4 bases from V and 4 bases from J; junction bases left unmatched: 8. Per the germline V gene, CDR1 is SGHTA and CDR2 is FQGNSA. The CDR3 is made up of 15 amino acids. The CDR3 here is CASSSNRGGADTQYF. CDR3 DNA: TGTGCCAGCAGCTCCAACAGGGGTGGAGCAGATACGCAGTATTTT.

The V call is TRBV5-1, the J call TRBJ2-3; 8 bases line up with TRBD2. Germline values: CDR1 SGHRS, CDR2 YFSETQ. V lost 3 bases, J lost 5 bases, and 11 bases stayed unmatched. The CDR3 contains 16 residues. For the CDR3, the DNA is TGCGCCAGCAGCTCGACTAGCGTAGTCTTGGGAGATACGCAGTATTTT. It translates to CASSSTSVVLGDTQYF.

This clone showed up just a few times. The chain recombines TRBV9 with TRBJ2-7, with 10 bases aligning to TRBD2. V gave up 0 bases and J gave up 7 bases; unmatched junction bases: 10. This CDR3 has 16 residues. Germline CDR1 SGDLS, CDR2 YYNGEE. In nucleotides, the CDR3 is TGTGCCAGCAGCGTAGGCTTGGGTCTAGCGGGAGTGGAGCAGTACTTC. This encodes CASSVGLGLAGVEQYF.

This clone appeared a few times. In DNA form, the CDR3 reads TGTGCCAGTAGTGGACTAGCGGGAGGCCCCTACGAGCAGTACTTC. Translating it yields CASSGLAGGPYEQYF. The chain is built from TRBV19 and TRBJ2-7; 14 positions match TRBD2. With V trimmed by 5 bases and J by 2 bases, 2 bases remained unmatched. CDR1 LNHDA and CDR2 SQIVND come from the germline V gene (reference sequence). This CDR3 has 15 residues.

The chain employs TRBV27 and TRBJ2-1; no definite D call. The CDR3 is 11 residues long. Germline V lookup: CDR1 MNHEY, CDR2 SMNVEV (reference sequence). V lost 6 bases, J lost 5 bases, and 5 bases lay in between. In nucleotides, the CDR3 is TGTGCCAGCAGACTGAACAATGAGCAGTTCTTC. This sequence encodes CASRLNNEQFF.

CDR3 amino acids: CASSQDRMVTEAFF. CDR3 sequence (DNA): TGCGCCAGCAGCCAAGACAGAATGGTCACTGAAGCTTTCTTT. The V call is TRBV4-3, the J call TRBJ1-1; no reliable D call. Trimming removed 0 bases at V and 4 bases at J, with 9 bases between. CDR3 length equals 14 residues. CDR1 and CDR2 (germline): LGHNA, YSLEER.

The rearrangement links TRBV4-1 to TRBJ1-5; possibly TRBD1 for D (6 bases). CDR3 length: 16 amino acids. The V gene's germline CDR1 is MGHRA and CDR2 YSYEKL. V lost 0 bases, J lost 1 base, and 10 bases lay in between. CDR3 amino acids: CASSQDRTASNQPQHF. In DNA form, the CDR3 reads TGCGCCAGCAGCCAAGATAGGACAGCAAGCAATCAGCCCCAGCATTTT.

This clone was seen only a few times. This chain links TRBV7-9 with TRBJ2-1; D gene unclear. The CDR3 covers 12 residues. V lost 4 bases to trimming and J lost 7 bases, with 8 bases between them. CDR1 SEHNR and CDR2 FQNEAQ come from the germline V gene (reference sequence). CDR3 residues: CASSSQANEQFF. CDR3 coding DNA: TGTGCCAGCAGCTCCCAGGCAAATGAGCAGTTCTTC.

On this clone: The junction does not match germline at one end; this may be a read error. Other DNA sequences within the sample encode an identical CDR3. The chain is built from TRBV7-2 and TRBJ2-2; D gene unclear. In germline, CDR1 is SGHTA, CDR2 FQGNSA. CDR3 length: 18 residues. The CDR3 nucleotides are TGCGCCAGCAGCTCCGACCTCCTAGAGGCAGTGAACACCGGGGAGCTGTTTTTT. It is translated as CASSSDLLEAVNTGELFF.

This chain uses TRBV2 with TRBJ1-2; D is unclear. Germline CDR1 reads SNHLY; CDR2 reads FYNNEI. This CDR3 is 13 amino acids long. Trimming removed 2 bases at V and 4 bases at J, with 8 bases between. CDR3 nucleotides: TGTGCCAGCAGTGAAAACATCCCCTATGGCTACACCTTC. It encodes CASSENIPYGYTF.

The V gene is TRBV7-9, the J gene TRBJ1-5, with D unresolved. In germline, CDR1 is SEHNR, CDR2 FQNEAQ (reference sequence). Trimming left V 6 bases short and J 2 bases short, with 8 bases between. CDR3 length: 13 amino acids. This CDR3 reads CASSKDGNQPQHF. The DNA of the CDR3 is TGTGCCAGCAGTAAAGACGGCAATCAGCCCCAGCATTTT. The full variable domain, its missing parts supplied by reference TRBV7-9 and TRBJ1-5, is DTGVSQNPRHKITKRGQNVTFRCDPISEHNRLYWYRQTLGQGPEFLTYFQNEAQLEKSRLLSDRFSAERPKGSFSTLEIQRTEQGDSAMYLCASSKDGNQPQHFGDGTRLSIL.